This entry is about one T cell receptor (beta chain). What it binds is not known. These data originate in a study of vaccination effects on CD4 cells after COVID-19. Study findings and constraints: Healthy vaccinees' vaccine-induced clones included only 1 of 255 that recognized common cold coronaviruses.

Before any sequencing was done, the ViraFEST assay used viral peptide pools to expand antigen-specific CD4+ T cells. Culture lasted 10 days before CD4+ T cell isolation. Either the BNT162b2 or mRNA-1273 vaccine was given to participants in two doses. Neither prior SARS-CoV-2 infection nor positive nucleocapsid antibodies were present in the vaccine recipients. The V and J ends lost 7 bases and 1 base respectively, with 10 bases between them. This CDR3 region has 13 residues. Germline V gives CDR1 MNHEY, CDR2 SVGAGI. Some clones are missing from TCRdb's copy, which holds only in-frame ones; the method was immunoSEQ multiplex PCR. The sample records roughly 27,000 clones, roughly 74% being singletons.

Sequences were derived from CD4+ T cells from PBMCs cultured with HCoV-NL63 spike peptides, sampled after COVID-19 vaccination. V and J are TRBV6-5 and TRBJ1-2, with TRBD1 as a possible D gene (5 bases). The receptor's source is a human donor who received a COVID-19 vaccine. CDR3 protein: CASTGGINYGYTF. For the CDR3, the DNA is TGTGCCAGCACGGGGGGAATTAACTATGGCTACACCTTC.